These 21 T cell receptor beta chains were all obtained from the same sample, sequenced in a study of T-cell memory formation after mild COVID-19. Each CDR3 protein is one row after TCRdb ran MiXCR on the 5' RACE reads. The sample holds some 450,000 distinct CDR3 sequences, 15% to 20% seen once. The specimen was PBMCs or a T cell subset sorted from them (not recorded which). The receptor set was obtained from a man in his late teens or twenties who had mild COVID-19 (a few samples of this study predate the infection). Cell type and time point are not known.

This clonotype has only a few counts. This chain joins TRBV20-1 and TRBJ2-2; TRBD2 agrees at 10 bases. This CDR3 region has 15 residues. Trimming cost V 6 bases and J 1 base; bases outside gene matches: 5. Germline V gene lookup returns CDR1 DFQATT and CDR2 SNEGSKA (reference sequence). The CDR3, as DNA: TGCAGTGCCACTGGACTAGCGGTGAACACCGGGGAGCTGTTTTTT. Residues: CSATGLAVNTGELFF.

For the CDR3, the DNA is TGCAGTGCCTTCAACACTGAAGCTTTCTTT. It encodes CSAFNTEAFF. J is TRBJ1-1 and V is TRBV20-1; D is undetermined. The CDR3 has 10 amino acids. The ends were cut back, 6 bases at V and 2 bases at J, with 4 bases in the middle. CDR1 and CDR2 (germline): DFQATT, SNEGSKA (reference sequence).

This clonotype was observed a few times. This rearrangement joins TRBV5-1 to TRBJ1-1; D ambiguous. V lost 5 bases and J 1 base, leaving 9 bases between the germline ends. Germline CDR1 is SGHRS and CDR2 is YFSETQ. The CDR3 extends over 13 amino acids. The CDR3 spells CASSTPRNTEAFF. DNA for the CDR3: TGCGCCAGCAGTACGCCGCGGAACACTGAAGCTTTCTTT.

Comment on this clonotype: A much bigger clone sits one base away, suggesting this may be a read error. The CDR3 loop is CASCLFLVSDTQYF. CDR3 nucleotide sequence: TGTGCCAGCTGTTTATTTCTAGTTTCCGATACGCAGTATTTT. The chain uses TRBV12-3 or TRBV12-4 and TRBJ2-3; D is ambiguous. This CDR3 has 14 amino acids.

The rearrangement uses TRBV7-2 and TRBJ2-1; D not resolved. The CDR3 contains 13 residues. The germline gives CDR1 SGHTA, CDR2 FQGNSA. V lost 1 base and J 8 bases, leaving 9 bases between the germline ends. Here the CDR3 DNA reads TGTGCCAGCAGCTTAGAGGGCTGGGATGAGCAGTTCTTC. Its protein is CASSLEGWDEQFF.

This clonotype was picked up a small number of times. The rearrangement uses TRBV4-3 and TRBJ1-2; a weak D match, TRBD1 (5 bases). Germline CDR1 and CDR2: LGHNA and YSLEER. V lost 0 bases and J lost 5, with 10 bases in between. The CDR3 totals 14 residues. The DNA for the CDR3 is TGCGCCAGCAGCCAAGATTCAGGGCTGTATGGCTACACCTTC. It codes for CASSQDSGLYGYTF.

The sample holds a few counts of this clonotype. The CDR3 DNA sequence: TGTGCCATCAGTGAACGACAGGGTAATGCAGATACGCAGTATTTT. It yields the protein CAISERQGNADTQYF. The chain employs TRBV10-3 and TRBJ2-3; 7 bases are shared with TRBD1. Germline lookup yields CDR1 ENHRY and CDR2 SYGVKD. V was clipped by 3 bases and J by 4 bases; unmatched bases: 7. This CDR3 spans 15 amino acids.

The V call is TRBV6-5, the J call TRBJ2-7, with 8 bases fitting TRBD1. Germline V gene data show CDR1 as MNHEY and CDR2 as SVGAGI. With 5 bases clipped from V and 2 bases from J, the junction kept 5 bases outside the gene matches. This CDR3 spans 14 amino acids. CDR3 residues: CASSRGTGPYEQYF. The CDR3 nucleotides are TGTGCCAGCAGTCGTGGGACAGGCCCCTACGAGCAGTACTTC.

The chain joins TRBV9 to TRBJ1-1, with D possibly matching TRBD1 (6 bases). This CDR3 is built from 12 residues. V was trimmed by 3 bases and J by 6 bases, leaving 9 bases between them. Germline CDR1 is SGDLS and CDR2 is YYNGEE. In nucleotides, the CDR3 is TGTGCCAGCAGCGACAGGGACCCTGAAGCTTTCTTT. Its translation is CASSDRDPEAFF. The full variable domain, in which reference TRBV9 and TRBJ1-1 provide the parts outside the CDR3, is DSGVTQTPKHLITATGQRVTLRCSPRSGDLSVYWYQQSLDQGLQFLIQYYNGEERAKGNILERFSAQQFPDLHSELNLSSLELGDSALYFCASSDRDPEAFFGQGTRLTVV.

This clonotype was recorded a few times. The rearrangement uses TRBV5-1 and TRBJ1-1; no clear D. The germline V gene encodes CDR1 SGHRS and CDR2 YFSETQ. The V and J ends lost 3 bases and 1 base respectively, with 10 bases between them. The CDR3 has 14 residues. CDR3 coding DNA: TGCGCCAGCAGCTACCAAAACCAGAACACTGAAGCTTTCTTT. Translation gives CASSYQNQNTEAFF.

V usage is TRBV6-1 and J usage is TRBJ2-5; D might be TRBD1 (5 bases). The germline gives CDR1 MNHNS, CDR2 SASEGT. The CDR3 length is 14 residues. V was clipped by 6 bases and J by 2 bases, with 13 bases between them. CDR3 in DNA: TGTGCCAGCAGGCGAAGCAGGGTACAAGAGACCCAGTACTTC. This codes for CASRRSRVQETQYF.

The sample holds a few counts of this clonotype. V is TRBV5-5 and J is TRBJ1-5; D is uncertain. Germline V gives CDR1 SGHKS, CDR2 YYEKEE (reference sequence). The length of the CDR3 is 14 residues. V shed 0 bases and J shed 7 bases, with 11 bases lying between them. The CDR3 DNA reads as TGTGCCAGCAGCTTGGTCAGTTCAGGACAGCCCCAGCATTTT. Its translation: CASSLVSSGQPQHF.

The chain carries TRBV12-5 and TRBJ1-1, with no clear D. Trimming cost V 0 bases and J 7 bases, with 9 bases left between them. The CDR3 runs to 13 residues. From germline, CDR1 is LGHNT and CDR2 FRNRAP. The CDR3 here is CASGLVGGGEAFF. In DNA, the CDR3 is TGTGCTAGTGGTTTGGTAGGAGGCGGTGAAGCTTTCTTT.

The chain has TRBV6-5 and TRBJ2-6, with D perhaps matching TRBD2 (6 bases). This CDR3 is 15 amino acids long. The germline gives CDR1 MNHEY, CDR2 SVGAGI. V dropped 1 base and J dropped 4 bases, with 8 bases sitting between them. The CDR3 protein is CASSYFGGGANVLTF. CDR3 sequence (DNA): TGTGCCAGCAGTTACTTCGGGGGAGGGGCCAACGTCCTGACTTTC.

CDR3 in DNA: TGTGCCAGTAGTATGGATAGCGGGGGGGTCAATGAGCAGTTCTTC. Translated, it gives CASSMDSGGVNEQFF. The chain is built from TRBV19 and TRBJ2-1, with TRBD2 matching 11 bases. The J segment lost 6 bases and the V segment lost 3 bases, leaving 4 bases of the junction unmatched. CDR3 size: 15 residues. Germline CDR1 and CDR2: LNHDA and SQIVND (reference sequence).

The V gene is TRBV20-1, the J gene TRBJ2-7; tentative D call: TRBD1 (6 bases). Trimming took off 5 bases at V and 5 bases at J, with 13 bases between the two ends. Germline assignment: CDR1 DFQATT and CDR2 SNEGSKA (reference sequence). This CDR3 is built from 12 residues. The CDR3 here is CSALGQLDEQYF. The DNA of the CDR3 is TGCAGTGCTCTTGGACAGCTTGACGAGCAGTACTTC.

This clonotype turned up a few times. The V gene is TRBV4-3, the J gene TRBJ1-4; unclear D gene. Germline V gene sequence: CDR1 LGHNA, CDR2 YSLEER. This CDR3 spans 12 amino acids. Trimming cost V 8 bases and J 4 bases, with 8 bases left between them. DNA for the CDR3: TGCGCCAGCCGGGATGTTAATGAAAAACTGTTTTTT. Amino acid sequence: CASRDVNEKLFF.

The chain carries TRBV10-3 and TRBJ1-1; D may be TRBD1 (5 bases). The V end lost 10 bases, the J end lost 2 bases, and 23 bases lay between the germline ends. CDR1 ENHRY and CDR2 SYGVKD come from the germline V gene. The CDR3 spans 16 residues. Here the CDR3 reads CASKLGRGINNTEAFF. Here the CDR3 DNA reads TGTGCCAGCAAATTGGGACGGGGGATCAATAACACTGAAGCTTTCTTT.

The chain employs TRBV7-3 and TRBJ2-3, with 8 bases matching TRBD2. The CDR3 spans 16 residues. The germline gives CDR1 SGHTA, CDR2 FQGTGA. Trimming cost V 4 bases and J 5 bases; bases outside gene matches: 11. CDR3 bases: TGTGCCAGCAGCTCCTCTCCGGGGGGGCATGGAGATACGCAGTATTTT. Protein sequence: CASSSSPGGHGDTQYF.

V gene TRBV27 combines with J gene TRBJ1-2; tentative D call: TRBD1 (5 bases). This CDR3 region has 15 residues. CDR1 and CDR2 from the germline V gene are MNHEY and SMNVEV (reference sequence). V was pared by 6 bases and J by 5 bases, with 19 bases between. The CDR3, as DNA: TGTGCCAGCAGCCCTGGGCCTTCAGGGAGGTATGGCTACACCTTC. This codes for CASSPGPSGRYGYTF.

The chain links TRBV12-3 or TRBV12-4 to TRBJ2-4; D is ambiguous. The CDR3 is 13 amino acids. With 5 bases removed from V and 0 bases from J, the gap between germline ends came to 5 bases. The CDR3 coding sequence is TGTGCCAGCAGTCCGCCAGCCAAAAACATTCAGTACTTC. It codes for CASSPPAKNIQYF.